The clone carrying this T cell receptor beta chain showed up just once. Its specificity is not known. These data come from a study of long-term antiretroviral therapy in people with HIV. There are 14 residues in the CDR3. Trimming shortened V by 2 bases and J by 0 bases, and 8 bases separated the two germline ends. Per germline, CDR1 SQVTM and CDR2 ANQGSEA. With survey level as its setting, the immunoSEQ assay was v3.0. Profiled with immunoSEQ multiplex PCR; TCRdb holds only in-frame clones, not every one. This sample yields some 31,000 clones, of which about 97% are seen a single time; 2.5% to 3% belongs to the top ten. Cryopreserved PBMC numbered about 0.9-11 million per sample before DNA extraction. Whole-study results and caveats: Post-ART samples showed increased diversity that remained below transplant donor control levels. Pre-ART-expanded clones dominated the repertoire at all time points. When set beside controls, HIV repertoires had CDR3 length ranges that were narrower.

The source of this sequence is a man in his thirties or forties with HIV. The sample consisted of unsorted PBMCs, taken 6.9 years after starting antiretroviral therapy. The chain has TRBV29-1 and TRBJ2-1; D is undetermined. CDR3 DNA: TGCAGCGTTGAATCCATTATCTCCTACAATGAGCAGTTCTTC. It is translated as CSVESIISYNEQFF.